The 31 T cell receptor beta chains presented below share a single source sample, sequenced in a study of cytomegalovirus exposure and HLA in healthy donors. PCR used 60 Vbeta primers and 13 Jbeta primers. This table comes from immunoSEQ multiplex PCR, and its TCRdb copy is limited to in-frame clones, with some not included. Here the sample spans under 200,000 clones, around two thirds being singletons. Material for sequencing was PBMCs. The receptors come from a man aged 40-49 years in good health and CMV-seronegative.

This chain uses TRBV20-1 with TRBJ2-1; D possibly corresponds to TRBD1 (5 bases). Deletions cut 7 bases from V and 6 bases from J, with 10 bases between. Germline V gives CDR1 DFQATT, CDR2 SNEGSKA (reference sequence). The CDR3 is 11 amino acids. Here the CDR3 reads CSGGQSNEQFF. CDR3 DNA: TGCAGTGGAGGACAAAGCAATGAGCAGTTCTTC.

The gene calls are TRBV10-3 and TRBJ2-5, with 7 nucleotides matching TRBD1. Germline loops: CDR1 ENHRY, CDR2 SYGVKD. V was clipped by 2 bases and J by 3 bases; unmatched bases: 0. This CDR3 has 13 residues. CDR3 coding DNA: TGTGCCATCAGTGAGGACAGGGAAGAGACCCAGTACTTC. Its protein product is CAISEDREETQYF.

About this clone: Other DNA sequences in this sample translate to the same CDR3. The CDR3 protein is CASSLGLGGSGEQYF. The CDR3 DNA is TGCGCCAGCAGCTTGGGATTAGGCGGGAGTGGCGAGCAGTACTTC. The chain uses TRBV5-1 and TRBJ2-7, with 7 bases lining up with TRBD2. CDR1 SGHRS and CDR2 YFSETQ come from the germline V gene. V shed 0 bases and J 6 bases; nucleotides not matched to a gene: 9. This CDR3 spans 15 amino acids.

This clone was seen only a few times. The chain has TRBV2 and TRBJ2-5, with D tentatively TRBD1 (5 bases). Between the trimmed V and J ends, which lost 5 bases and 2 bases, there was a span of 18 bases. Germline V CDR1 and CDR2: SNHLY, FYNNEI. The CDR3 has 16 amino acids. The CDR3 DNA sequence: TGTGCCAGCAGTATTGGGCAGGGAAGGATACAAGAGACCCAGTACTTC. Translation gives CASSIGQGRIQETQYF. The variable domain in full, completed from reference TRBV2 and TRBJ2-5, reads EPEVTQTPSHQVTQMGQEVILRCVPISNHLYFYWYRQILGQKVEFLVSFYNNEISEKSEIFDDQFSVERPDGSNFTLKIRSTKLEDSAMYFCASSIGQGRIQETQYFGPGTRLLVL.

V and J are TRBV7-2 and TRBJ2-1, with 10 nucleotides matching TRBD1. The CDR3 consists of 15 residues. J was trimmed by 4 bases and V by 3 bases; bases with no gene match: 3. Looked up from germline, CDR1 is SGHTA and CDR2 is FQGNSA. In DNA form, the CDR3 reads TGTGCCAGCAGCTTCGGACAGGGGGGATACAATGAGCAGTTCTTC. This codes for CASSFGQGGYNEQFF.

The V gene is TRBV5-1, the J gene TRBJ1-6; D may be TRBD1 (5 bases). CDR1 and CDR2 from the germline V gene are SGHRS and YFSETQ. The CDR3 is made up of 15 amino acids. The V gene lost 5 bases and the J gene lost 8 bases, with 17 bases spanning the gap. CDR3 amino acids: CASSSRGSEDSPLHF. CDR3 bases: TGCGCCAGCAGTTCCCGGGGGAGCGAGGATTCACCCCTCCACTTT.

This sequence joins TRBV10-3 and TRBJ2-7; TRBD2 might be the D (5 bases). Germline V gives CDR1 ENHRY, CDR2 SYGVKD. The V end was cut by 7 bases, the J end by 5 bases, with 15 bases between. The length of the CDR3 is 13 residues. As DNA, the CDR3 is TGTGCCATCAAGGGTCCCTCGAGGGACGAGCAGTACTTC. This gives the protein CAIKGPSRDEQYF.

This clone showed up just once. The gene calls are TRBV7-2 and TRBJ1-2, with D maybe TRBD1 (5 bases). V was pared by 3 bases and J by 4 bases, with 9 bases between. The CDR3 extends over 13 amino acids. From germline, CDR1 is SGHTA and CDR2 FQGNSA. CDR3 protein: CASSFTGAYGYTF. DNA for the CDR3: TGTGCCAGCAGCTTCACAGGAGCCTATGGCTACACCTTC. The whole variable domain, filled in from reference TRBV7-2 and TRBJ1-2, reads GAGVSQSPSNKVTEKGKDVELRCDPISGHTALYWYRQSLGQGLEFLIYFQGNSAPDKSGLPSDRFSAERTGGSVSTLTIQRTQQEDSAVYLCASSFTGAYGYTFGSGTRLTVV.

The chain joins TRBV19 to TRBJ2-7, with D perhaps matching TRBD1 (7 bases). V lost 9 bases and J lost 0, with 18 bases in between. The CDR3 loop spans 15 amino acids. Germline V gene sequence: CDR1 LNHDA, CDR2 SQIVND (reference sequence). CDR3 amino acids: CASSTGGTASYEQYF. The CDR3 DNA is TGTGCCAGCTCAACTGGCGGGACAGCCTCCTACGAGCAGTACTTC.

The V gene is TRBV29-1, the J gene TRBJ2-1, with TRBD1 matching 7 bases. The CDR3 is 12 amino acids. J lost 12 bases, V lost 6 bases, and 11 bases had no gene match. Germline V gene data show CDR1 as SQVTM and CDR2 as ANQGSEA. In DNA, the CDR3 is TGCAGCGTCTACAGGGGCGGAGGTGGGCAGTTCTTC. It specifies CSVYRGGGGQFF.

The chain carries TRBV7-3 and TRBJ2-3; 8 nucleotides agree with TRBD2. V shed 2 bases, J shed 7 bases, and the junction held 8 bases outside the gene matches. This CDR3 spans 15 amino acids. CDR1 and CDR2 (germline): SGHTA, FQGTGA. The CDR3 loop is CASSLSPGGEYTQYF. DNA of the CDR3: TGTGCCAGCAGCTTATCTCCGGGGGGGGAATATACGCAGTATTTT.

The CDR3 loop is CASTLDRANNSPLHF. The DNA of the CDR3 is TGTGCCAGCACCCTGGACAGGGCGAATAATTCACCCCTCCACTTT. The chain joins TRBV6-1 to TRBJ1-6; 8 bases line up with TRBD1. The CDR3 sequence is 15 residues long. Losses at the gene ends were 7 bases for V and 5 bases for J; bases not matched to a gene: 7. CDR1 is MNHNS, CDR2 SASEGT, per germline.

The CDR3 nucleotides read TGTGCCAGCAGTTATCGGTTAGCGGGAGCCTCCAATGAGCAGTTCTTC. This encodes CASSYRLAGASNEQFF. This sequence joins TRBV6-5 and TRBJ2-1; the match to TRBD2 covers 9 bases. CDR3 length: 16 residues. J gave up 6 bases and V 3 bases, and 9 bases lay outside the gene matches. Per germline, CDR1 MNHEY and CDR2 SVGAGI.

This chain uses TRBV10-3 with TRBJ2-7, with 9 bases fitting TRBD1. V shed 4 bases, J shed 5 bases, and the junction held 9 bases outside the gene matches. Germline V gives CDR1 ENHRY, CDR2 SYGVKD. The CDR3 totals 15 residues. DNA for the CDR3: TGTGCCATCAGTGGCGCGGACAGGGGAGGCGACGAGCAGTACTTC. It codes for CAISGADRGGDEQYF.

The rearrangement links TRBV5-1 to TRBJ2-5, with TRBD1 matching 10 bases. The CDR3 length is 15 residues. The germline V gene encodes CDR1 SGHRS and CDR2 YFSETQ. The junction had 4 bases not matched to a gene; V was cut back by 0 bases and J by 5 bases. The CDR3 sequence: CASSLGQGAGETQYF. The CDR3 DNA follows: TGCGCCAGCAGCTTGGGACAGGGGGCGGGTGAGACCCAGTACTTC.

The chain employs TRBV18 and TRBJ1-2, with D hard to call. V lost 0 bases to trimming and J lost 10 bases, with 9 bases between them. CDR1 and CDR2 from the germline V gene are KGHSH and LQKENI. There are 12 residues in the CDR3. The CDR3 DNA sequence: TGTGCCAGCTCACCACCGGGCAGTCCCTACACCTTC. Translating it yields CASSPPGSPYTF.

The chain employs TRBV19 and TRBJ2-2, with D possibly being TRBD1 (5 bases). Germline values: CDR1 LNHDA, CDR2 SQIVND (reference sequence). This CDR3 comprises 16 residues. V was trimmed by 7 bases and J by 4 bases, leaving 19 bases between them. The CDR3 nucleotides are TGTGCCAGTAAATTAGGGGCCGATCGACGCACCGGGGAGCTGTTTTTT. The encoded protein is CASKLGADRRTGELFF.

The rearrangement links TRBV5-4 to TRBJ2-5, with TRBD2 as a possible D gene (5 bases). The germline CDR1 and CDR2 sequences are SGHNT and YYREEE (reference sequence). CDR3 length: 14 amino acids. V lost 2 bases to trimming and J lost 5 bases, with 13 bases between them. CDR3 in DNA: TGTGCCAGCAGCTTAATAGCGTTCTCGGAGACCCAGTACTTC. It specifies CASSLIAFSETQYF.

V gene TRBV25-1 combines with J gene TRBJ2-7, with 7 nucleotides matching TRBD1. The CDR3 length is 15 residues. The germline V gene encodes CDR1 MGHDK and CDR2 SYGVNS. The ends lost 3 bases at V and 0 bases at J; junction bases unmatched: 5. The DNA for the CDR3 is TGTGCCAGCAGTGAGCCCGGGACAGCCTCCTACGAGCAGTACTTC. Translating it yields CASSEPGTASYEQYF.

About this clone: Other DNA sequences within the sample encode an identical CDR3. The V call is TRBV5-1, the J call TRBJ1-1; tentatively, D is TRBD1 (5 bases). V lost 0 bases and J lost 1, with 7 bases in between. The CDR3 covers 14 residues. CDR1 is SGHRS, CDR2 YFSETQ, per germline. The CDR3 DNA sequence: TGCGCCAGCAGCTTGGCGGGGGGGAACACTGAAGCTTTCTTT. Translated: CASSLAGGNTEAFF.

This chain uses TRBV7-9 with TRBJ2-1; TRBD1 agrees at 9 bases. The CDR3 loop spans 14 amino acids. The J segment lost 7 bases and the V segment lost 5 bases, leaving 6 bases of the junction unmatched. Germline V lookup: CDR1 SEHNR, CDR2 FQNEAQ (reference sequence). The CDR3 nucleotides are TGTGCCAGCAGCGCCCGGGACAGGGCAAATGAGCAGTTCTTC. It encodes CASSARDRANEQFF. The variable domain in full, with the rest retrieved from reference TRBV7-9 and TRBJ2-1, is DTGVSQNPRHKITKRGQNVTFRCDPISEHNRLYWYRQTLGQGPEFLTYFQNEAQLEKSRLLSDRFSAERPKGSFSTLEIQRTEQGDSAMYLCASSARDRANEQFFGPGTRLTVL.

This clone was seen a handful of times. The genes are TRBV27 and TRBJ1-2; unclear D gene. Germline CDR1 is MNHEY and CDR2 is SMNVEV (reference sequence). V lost 6 bases and J 8 bases, leaving 16 bases between the germline ends. The CDR3 runs 13 residues. CDR3 nucleotide sequence: TGTGCCAGCAGGGAGAAAATCCGGGGAGGCTACACCTTC. Amino acids: CASREKIRGGYTF.

V and J are TRBV6-1 and TRBJ2-1; D unclear. Germline loops: CDR1 MNHNS, CDR2 SASEGT. The CDR3 has 14 amino acids. V was pared by 6 bases and J by 6 bases, with 15 bases between. CDR3 sequence: CASSLTVSPNEQFF. In DNA form, the CDR3 reads TGTGCCAGCAGCCTTACAGTTTCCCCCAATGAGCAGTTCTTC.

The chain links TRBV7-2 to TRBJ1-5, with D possibly being TRBD1 (5 bases). V dropped 3 bases and J dropped 3 bases, with 12 bases sitting between them. The germline CDR1 and CDR2 sequences are SGHTA and FQGNSA. The CDR3 is made up of 15 amino acids. CDR3 nucleotide sequence: TGTGCCAGCAGCTTTTCCGACAGTTACAATCAGCCCCAGCATTTT. This gives the protein CASSFSDSYNQPQHF.

This sequence joins TRBV28 and TRBJ1-6; 10 bases map to TRBD1. The length of the CDR3 is 16 residues. Germline V gene data show CDR1 as MDHEN and CDR2 as SYDVKM. The V gene end was trimmed by 4 bases and the J gene end by 3 bases; junction bases not matched to a gene: 3. For the CDR3, the DNA is TGTGCCAGCAGTTCGACAGGGGGCGTCTATAATTCACCCCTCCACTTT. As protein: CASSSTGGVYNSPLHF.

About this clone itself: The same CDR3 also results from other DNA sequences found in this sample. The chain links TRBV5-1 to TRBJ1-1, with D possibly being TRBD1 (6 bases). Germline values: CDR1 SGHRS, CDR2 YFSETQ. The CDR3 totals 14 residues. The V end was cut by 0 bases, the J end by 4 bases, with 10 bases between. This chain's CDR3 is CASSLDRAGTEAFF. The CDR3 DNA reads as TGCGCCAGCAGCTTGGACAGGGCGGGCACTGAAGCTTTCTTT.

The gene calls are TRBV7-2 and TRBJ2-7, with TRBD1 matching 8 bases. V shed 5 bases and J 5 bases; nucleotides not matched to a gene: 8. The CDR3 extends over 14 amino acids. The germline V gene has CDR1 SGHTA and CDR2 FQGNSA. The CDR3 is CASSLTTGAHEQYF. CDR3 DNA sequence: TGTGCCAGCAGCCTTACGACAGGGGCACACGAGCAGTACTTC.

The chain couples TRBV4-2 to TRBJ1-5; D call uncertain. The CDR3 is 13 amino acids. The germline V gene has CDR1 LGHNA and CDR2 YNFKEQ. V lost 1 base and J 4 bases, leaving 5 bases between the germline ends. CDR3 nucleotide sequence: TGTGCCAGCAGCCAAGTTTCAAATCAGCCCCAGCATTTT. Amino acids: CASSQVSNQPQHF.

Written as DNA, the CDR3 is TGTGCCAGCTCCCTCGACAGGAATGAGCAGTTCTTC. Protein: CASSLDRNEQFF. The V gene is TRBV18, the J gene TRBJ2-1; D possibly corresponds to TRBD1 (6 bases). The V gene's germline CDR1 is KGHSH and CDR2 LQKENI. Deletions cut 6 bases from V and 7 bases from J, with 10 bases between. The CDR3 is 12 residues long.

The chain links TRBV5-1 to TRBJ2-1, with D possibly TRBD1 on 5 matching bases. This CDR3 has 14 residues. CDR1 SGHRS and CDR2 YFSETQ come from the germline V gene. With 1 base removed from V and 6 bases from J, the gap between germline ends came to 11 bases. The CDR3 region has the DNA TGCGCCAGCAGCTTGCAGGGTGATTCCAATGAGCAGTTCTTC. This gives the protein CASSLQGDSNEQFF.

The gene calls are TRBV7-2 and TRBJ2-7; tentative D call: TRBD1 (6 bases). This CDR3 is built from 14 residues. Germline V gene lookup returns CDR1 SGHTA and CDR2 FQGNSA. Trimming stripped 1 base from V and 4 bases from J, with 11 bases between. This chain's CDR3 is CASSLGITGYEQYF. The CDR3 nucleotides are TGTGCCAGCAGCTTAGGGATCACAGGGTACGAGCAGTACTTC.